The clone carrying this T cell receptor (beta chain) was seen ten or more times. Its specificity is not known. The CDR3 consists of 15 residues. Per the germline V gene, CDR1 is MNHEY and CDR2 is SMNVEV (reference sequence). V lost 6 bases to trimming and J lost 0 bases, with 14 bases between them. Time point here: newly diagnosed GD, antithyroid drugs for less than 3 months. From RNA extracted from PBMCs, the TCR library was made. Arm-PCR with iRepertoire HTBI primers amplified the CDR3 regions for these TCR beta libraries. MiXCR was run by TCRdb on the multiplex PCR reads, yielding one entry per CDR3 protein. Of some 220,000 distinct CDR3 sequences listed, roughly 19% are singletons. The sample belongs to a study of regulatory T cells in long-lasting Graves disease. General observations from the study: Preferential use of TRBV28, TRBJ1-2 and TRBJ2-5 was seen in persistent disease.

The same data also went into a second study, on T cells in Graves' hyperthyroidism and ophthalmopathy.

The clonotype comes from a woman in her twenties or thirties with Graves disease. This chain joins TRBV27 and TRBJ1-1; D is unclear. The source material was peripheral blood mononuclear cells (PBMCs), sampled at new diagnosis, from a patient treated with antithyroid drugs. For the CDR3, the DNA is TGTGCCAGCAGAGCAGCAGGATCCATGAACACTGAAGCTTTCTTT. As protein: CASRAAGSMNTEAFF.